The 6 T cell receptor beta chains listed next were all sequenced from one sample in a study of T cell responses to AZD1222 COVID-19 vaccine. The repertoire was sequenced with immunoSEQ multiplex PCR; TCRdb's copy has only in-frame clones and lacks some. The sample records 130,000 to 150,000 clones, around 89% being singletons. The sample was peripheral blood, taken on day 0 of AZD1222 vaccination. The source is an adult in good health.

This chain links TRBV28 with TRBJ2-1, with D possibly TRBD1 on 5 matching bases. CDR3 length equals 14 residues. V gave up 2 bases and J gave up 10 bases, with 15 bases separating them. Looked up from germline, CDR1 is MDHEN and CDR2 is SYDVKM. CDR3 residues: CASSLSARAWEQFF. The CDR3 nucleotides read TGTGCCAGCAGTTTAAGTGCCAGGGCCTGGGAGCAGTTCTTC.

The V and J genes are TRBV18 and TRBJ2-3; the match to TRBD2 covers 9 bases. Trimming removed 3 bases from V and 6 bases from J; junction bases left unmatched: 10. Germline V CDR1 and CDR2: KGHSH, LQKENI. This CDR3 comprises 16 residues. The CDR3 protein is CASSPLSGSAGDTQYF. CDR3 DNA: TGTGCCAGCTCACCTCTTAGCGGGAGCGCCGGGGATACGCAGTATTTT.

The table lists this clone with a count of one. V gene TRBV6-2 or TRBV6-3 combines with J gene TRBJ2-2; D unresolved. The germline gives CDR1 MNHEY, CDR2 SVGEGT. The CDR3 runs 13 residues. V gave up 6 bases and J gave up 4 bases, with 9 bases separating them. The CDR3, as DNA: TGTGCCAGCAGCCTCCTGAGCACCGGGGAGCTGTTTTTT. Translation gives CASSLLSTGELFF.

This clone was counted only a few times. The rearrangement joins TRBV25-1 to TRBJ1-1; TRBD1 aligns across 8 bases. Looked up from germline, CDR1 is MGHDK and CDR2 is SYGVNS. The CDR3 has 16 residues. After removal of 0 bases from V and 7 bases from J, the junction contained 10 bases not matched to a gene. The CDR3 sequence is CASSEYTLPGGFEAFF. In DNA, the CDR3 is TGTGCCAGCAGTGAATATACCCTTCCAGGGGGCTTTGAAGCTTTCTTT. The whole variable domain, remainder taken from reference TRBV25-1 and TRBJ1-1, is EADIYQTPRYLVIGTGKKITLECSQTMGHDKMYWYQQDPGMELHLIHYSYGVNSTEKGDLSSESTVSRIRTEHFPLTLESARPSHTSQYLCASSEYTLPGGFEAFFGQGTRLTVV.

The chain joins TRBV18 to TRBJ2-5; no firm D call. The germline V gene has CDR1 KGHSH and CDR2 LQKENI. Trimming removed 3 bases at V and 1 base at J, with 6 bases between. This CDR3 spans 13 amino acids. CDR3 in DNA: TGTGCCAGCTCACCTAACCCCCAAGAGACCCAGTACTTC. This gives the protein CASSPNPQETQYF.

The gene calls are TRBV28 and TRBJ2-3; 7 bases are a match to TRBD1. CDR3 length: 15 amino acids. With 3 bases clipped from V and 2 bases from J, the junction kept 5 bases outside the gene matches. Germline V gene lookup returns CDR1 MDHEN and CDR2 SYDVKM. This chain's CDR3 is CASSFPTGLTDTQYF. The CDR3 DNA sequence: TGTGCCAGCAGTTTCCCGACAGGGCTCACAGATACGCAGTATTTT.